These 7 T cell receptor beta chains came from one sample sequenced in a study of neurological immune-mediated disorders. TCRdb used MiXCR to reprocess the 5' RACE reads, holding one entry per CDR3 protein. Here the sample spans 33,000 or so distinct CDR3 sequences, 6% to 8.5% being singletons. Sequenced input: PBMCs. The receptor source for this set is a woman between 40 and 55 years old in good health.

This clonotype was observed at least ten times. The chain links TRBV20-1 to TRBJ1-1; D is unclear. Germline-derived CDR1 and CDR2 are DFQATT and SNEGSKA (reference sequence). The V end was cut by 1 base, the J end by 1 base, with 7 bases between. The CDR3 consists of 13 residues. CDR3 sequence (DNA): TGCAGTGCTAGAGGGACGGGGAACACTGAAGCTTTCTTT. Translated, it gives CSARGTGNTEAFF.

V gene TRBV28 combines with J gene TRBJ1-6, with 9 positions matching TRBD1. J was trimmed by 15 bases and V by 5 bases; bases with no gene match: 14. The CDR3 contains 15 residues. Germline CDR1 is MDHEN and CDR2 is SYDVKM. CDR3 DNA: TGTGCCAGCAGTGGTCCGGGACAGGGAGCGGTGGACCTCCACTTT. Its protein product is CASSGPGQGAVDLHF.

In the case of this clonotype: A much larger clone is a single base away; this may be a read error. This chain links TRBV6-5 with TRBJ2-2; tentative D call: TRBD1 (5 bases). V was clipped by 0 bases and J by 7 bases, with 12 bases between them. Looked up from germline, CDR1 is MNHEY and CDR2 is SVGAGI. The CDR3 consists of 15 residues. CDR3 amino acids: CASSYSPGKDGELFF. The CDR3, as DNA: TGTGCCAGCAGTTACTCCCCAGGGAAGGACGGGGAGCTGTTTTTT.

This clonotype has a count of ten or more. This chain uses TRBV7-9 with TRBJ2-3; 8 nucleotides match TRBD1. The junction had 4 bases not matched to a gene; V was cut back by 5 bases and J by 3 bases. The CDR3 spans 14 residues. Germline lookup yields CDR1 SEHNR and CDR2 FQNEAQ (reference sequence). The CDR3 spells CASSPGQGTDTQYF. CDR3 DNA: TGTGCCAGCAGCCCCGGACAGGGAACAGATACGCAGTATTTT.

On this clonotype itself: Germline and junction disagree at one end, which may indicate a read error. The V and J genes are TRBV5-1 and TRBJ2-2; D is possibly TRBD1 (6 bases). This CDR3 has 15 amino acids. Germline CDR1 is SGHRS and CDR2 is YFSETQ. CDR3: CASSTQGLDTRELFF. The CDR3 DNA reads TGCGCCAGCAGCACACAGGGCCTGGACACCAGGGAGCTGTTTTTT.

This clonotype has a handful of counts. This chain links TRBV6-1 with TRBJ2-7, with 7 nucleotides matching TRBD2. This CDR3 region has 13 residues. J was trimmed by 7 bases and V by 4 bases; bases with no gene match: 7. From germline, CDR1 is MNHNS and CDR2 SASEGT. CDR3 nucleotides: TGTGCCAGCAGTGTTGCGGGGGTGGGTGAGCAGTACGTC. It yields the protein CASSVAGVGEQYV.

This clonotype was picked up many times. DNA for the CDR3: TGTGCCAGCAGTGAAGGGCAGTTAGGGGCCAACGTCCTGACTTTC. It specifies CASSEGQLGANVLTF. This sequence joins TRBV2 and TRBJ2-6, with D unclear. The CDR3 sequence is 15 residues long. V was cut by 1 base and J by 4 bases, with 8 bases left in between. The germline gives CDR1 SNHLY, CDR2 FYNNEI.